The next 12 T cell receptor beta chains were all read from a single sample in a study of shared clonotypes between healthy human individuals (dated by TCRdb to 2019 to 2021). The library relied on the immunoSEQ multiplex PCR assay. Drawn from immuneACCESS, this table holds only the in-frame rearrangements with V and J called that TCRdb kept. Clones are partly lost; checked studies trace under half to an unresolved V gene and leave the rest unexplained. The sample table contains 600,000 to 750,000 clones; only one count was recorded for less than 80% of them. The ten largest make up around 2% of the sample. The sequencing sample was made of memory CD4+ T cells sorted from blood. The cell subset or site label here, explained by the study, means: CD45RA-negative fraction. The source of these receptors is a woman in her 30s in good health.

A few counts support this clone. V gene TRBV9 combines with J gene TRBJ2-3; D unresolved. The germline V and J ends were trimmed by 4 bases and 2 bases, with 5 bases remaining between them. This CDR3 region has 12 residues. Germline values: CDR1 SGDLS, CDR2 YYNGEE. This CDR3 reads CASSYITDTQYF. CDR3 bases: TGTGCCAGCAGCTACATCACAGATACGCAGTATTTT.

The chain recombines TRBV27 with TRBJ2-7; D unresolved. This CDR3 has 15 amino acids. Germline assignment: CDR1 MNHEY and CDR2 SMNVEV (reference sequence). V was trimmed by 1 base and J by 4 bases, leaving 14 bases between them. CDR3 loop: CASSLFGTEIYEQYF. The CDR3, as DNA: TGTGCCAGCAGTTTATTTGGTACTGAGATATACGAGCAGTACTTC.

The table lists this clone with a few counts. This rearrangement joins TRBV28 to TRBJ2-5; D possibly corresponds to TRBD1 (6 bases). Trimming removed 1 base at V and 5 bases at J, with 14 bases between. Germline CDR1 and CDR2: MDHEN and SYDVKM. CDR3 length equals 15 residues. The CDR3 DNA reads TGTGCCAGCAGTTTATATCAGGGGCGGTGGGAGACCCAGTACTTC. It specifies CASSLYQGRWETQYF.

The chain has TRBV27 and TRBJ2-1, with 7 bases fitting TRBD2. Trimming removed 6 bases from V and 1 base from J; junction bases left unmatched: 3. The V gene's germline CDR1 is MNHEY and CDR2 SMNVEV (reference sequence). This CDR3 is 14 amino acids long. Written as DNA, the CDR3 is TGTGCCAGCAGAAAGCGGGAATCCTACAATGAGCAGTTCTTC. Translating gives CASRKRESYNEQFF.

The chain uses TRBV7-9 and TRBJ2-7; the D gene is possibly TRBD1 (6 bases). The CDR3 is 14 amino acids. The V end was cut by 4 bases, the J end by 2 bases, with 12 bases between. The germline gives CDR1 SEHNR, CDR2 FQNEAQ (reference sequence). Written as DNA, the CDR3 is TGTGCCAGCAGCTGGACAGTTCGCCCCTACGAGCAGTACTTC. It specifies CASSWTVRPYEQYF.

This chain joins TRBV19 and TRBJ2-7; a weak D match, TRBD2 (5 bases). The germline V gene encodes CDR1 LNHDA and CDR2 SQIVND (reference sequence). CDR3 length: 14 amino acids. The V and J ends lost 3 bases and 0 bases respectively, with 9 bases between them. The chain's CDR3 is CASSMFLASYEQYF. CDR3 DNA sequence: TGTGCCAGTAGTATGTTCCTAGCCTCCTACGAGCAGTACTTC.

This clone was observed a single time. This rearrangement joins TRBV7-8 to TRBJ2-7, with 7 bases matching TRBD2. Germline V gene sequence: CDR1 SGHVS, CDR2 FQNEAQ. Unmatched junction bases numbered 4, after V lost 2 bases and J lost 0 bases. The length of the CDR3 is 15 residues. Here the CDR3 reads CASSLSAGSSYEQYF. The CDR3 DNA reads as TGTGCCAGCAGCTTATCAGCGGGAAGCTCCTACGAGCAGTACTTC.

This clone was recorded many times. This chain connects TRBV11-2 to TRBJ2-5; TRBD2 matches at 8 bases. Trimming at V came to 5 bases and at J to 1 base, leaving 3 bases not matched to a gene. CDR3 size: 14 residues. The germline V gene encodes CDR1 SGHAT and CDR2 FQNNGV. CDR3 amino acids: CASSPGLAQETQYF. The CDR3 coding sequence is TGTGCCAGCAGCCCAGGACTAGCCCAAGAGACCCAGTACTTC.

This rearrangement joins TRBV18 to TRBJ1-3; 7 bases agree with TRBD1. Germline loops: CDR1 KGHSH, CDR2 LQKENI. There are 15 residues in the CDR3. V shed 6 bases, J shed 0 bases, and the junction held 5 bases outside the gene matches. The CDR3 bases are TGTGCCAGCTCCCTGGACAGGAGCTCTGGAAACACCATATATTTT. It specifies CASSLDRSSGNTIYF.

V is TRBV28 and J is TRBJ2-1; 11 positions match TRBD2. V lost 6 bases, J lost 4 bases, and 5 bases stayed unmatched. In germline, CDR1 is MDHEN, CDR2 SYDVKM. The CDR3 has 15 residues. This chain's CDR3 is CASRTGLAEYNEQFF. The DNA of the CDR3 is TGTGCCAGCAGAACGGGACTAGCGGAATACAATGAGCAGTTCTTC. Full variable domain (outside the CDR3, taken from reference TRBV28 and TRBJ2-1): DVKVTQSSRYLVKRTGEKVFLECVQDMDHENMFWYRQDPGLGLRLIYFSYDVKMKEKGDIPEGYSVSREKKERFSLILESASTNQTSMYLCASRTGLAEYNEQFFGPGTRLTVL.

V and J are TRBV28 and TRBJ1-1; maybe TRBD1 (6 bases). Looked up from germline, CDR1 is MDHEN and CDR2 is SYDVKM. With 5 bases removed from V and 3 bases from J, the gap between germline ends came to 16 bases. The CDR3 sequence is 15 residues long. This chain's CDR3 is CASSVQGPLDTEAFF. The CDR3 region has the DNA TGTGCCAGCAGTGTACAGGGCCCTCTGGACACTGAAGCTTTCTTT. The full variable domain, with the rest looked up from reference TRBV28 and TRBJ1-1, is DVKVTQSSRYLVKRTGEKVFLECVQDMDHENMFWYRQDPGLGLRLIYFSYDVKMKEKGDIPEGYSVSREKKERFSLILESASTNQTSMYLCASSVQGPLDTEAFFGQGTRLTVV.

This chain joins TRBV28 and TRBJ2-7; D remains ambiguous. Germline CDR1 MDHEN, CDR2 SYDVKM. Trimming left V 5 bases short and J 3 bases short, with 14 bases between. The CDR3 is 14 amino acids. CDR3: CASSRALGLYEQYF. The DNA for the CDR3 is TGTGCCAGCAGTCGGGCCCTAGGGCTCTACGAGCAGTACTTC.